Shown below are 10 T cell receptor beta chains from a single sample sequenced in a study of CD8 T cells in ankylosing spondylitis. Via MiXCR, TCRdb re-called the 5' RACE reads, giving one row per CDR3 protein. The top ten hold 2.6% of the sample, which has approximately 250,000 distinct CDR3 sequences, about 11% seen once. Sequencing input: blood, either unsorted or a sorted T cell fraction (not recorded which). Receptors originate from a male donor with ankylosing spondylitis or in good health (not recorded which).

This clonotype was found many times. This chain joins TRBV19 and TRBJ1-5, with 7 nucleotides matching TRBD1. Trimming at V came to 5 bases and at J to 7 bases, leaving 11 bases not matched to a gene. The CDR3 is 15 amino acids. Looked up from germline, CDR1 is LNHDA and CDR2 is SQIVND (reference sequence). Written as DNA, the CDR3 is TGTGCCAGTAGTGTAATACAGGGGAACGGACAGCCCCAGCATTTT. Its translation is CASSVIQGNGQPQHF.

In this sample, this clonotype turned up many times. CDR3 residues: CASSPHLTHKETQYF. CDR3 coding DNA: TGTGCCAGCAGCCCTCACCTGACTCATAAAGAGACCCAGTACTTC. The rearrangement joins TRBV7-9 to TRBJ2-5; D is undetermined. The CDR3 consists of 15 residues. Looked up from germline, CDR1 is SEHNR and CDR2 is FQNEAQ (reference sequence). The V gene lost 5 bases and the J gene lost 3 bases, with 16 bases spanning the gap.

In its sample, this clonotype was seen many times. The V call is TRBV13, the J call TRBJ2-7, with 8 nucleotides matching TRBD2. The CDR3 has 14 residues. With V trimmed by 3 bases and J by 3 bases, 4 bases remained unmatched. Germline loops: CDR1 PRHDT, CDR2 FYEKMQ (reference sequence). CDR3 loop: CASSFGAGDYEQYF. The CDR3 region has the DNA TGTGCCAGCAGCTTCGGAGCGGGAGACTACGAGCAGTACTTC.

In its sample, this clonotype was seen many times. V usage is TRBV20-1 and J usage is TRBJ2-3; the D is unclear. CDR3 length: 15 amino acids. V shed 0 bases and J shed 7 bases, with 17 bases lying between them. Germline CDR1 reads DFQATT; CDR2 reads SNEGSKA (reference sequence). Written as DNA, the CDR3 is TGCAGTGCTAGAGACGGGCCCCAAGGTGGTAATACGCAGTATTTT. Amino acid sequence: CSARDGPQGGNTQYF.

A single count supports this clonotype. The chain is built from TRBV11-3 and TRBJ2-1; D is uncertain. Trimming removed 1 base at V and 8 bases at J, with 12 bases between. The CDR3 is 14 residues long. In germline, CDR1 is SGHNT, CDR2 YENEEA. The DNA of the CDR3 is TGTGCCAGCAGCTTAGGGGCCCCTGGAGATGAGCAGTTCTTC. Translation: CASSLGAPGDEQFF.

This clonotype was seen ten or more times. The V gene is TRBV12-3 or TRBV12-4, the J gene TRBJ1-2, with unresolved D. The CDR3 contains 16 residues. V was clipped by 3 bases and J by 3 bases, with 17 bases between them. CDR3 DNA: TGTGCCAGCAGTTTCCCCACACTGGGATCGTACTATGGCTACACCTTC. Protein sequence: CASSFPTLGSYYGYTF.

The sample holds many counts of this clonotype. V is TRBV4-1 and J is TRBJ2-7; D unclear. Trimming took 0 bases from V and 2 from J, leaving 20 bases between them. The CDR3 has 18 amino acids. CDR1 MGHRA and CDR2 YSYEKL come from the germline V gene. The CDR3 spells CASSQDLAGLTTPYEQYF. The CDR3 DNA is TGCGCCAGCAGCCAAGATTTGGCAGGATTAACTACACCCTACGAGCAGTACTTC.

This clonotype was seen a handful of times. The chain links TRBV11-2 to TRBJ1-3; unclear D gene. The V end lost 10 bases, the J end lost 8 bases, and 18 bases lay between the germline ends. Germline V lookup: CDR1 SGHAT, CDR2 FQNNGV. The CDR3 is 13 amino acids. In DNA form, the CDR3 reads TGTGCCACCTTGGACGGTCAAGAAGACACCATATATTTT. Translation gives CATLDGQEDTIYF.

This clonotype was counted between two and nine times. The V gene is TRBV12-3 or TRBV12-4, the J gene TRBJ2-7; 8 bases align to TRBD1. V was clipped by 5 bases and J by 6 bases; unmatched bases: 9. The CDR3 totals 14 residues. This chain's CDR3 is CASSLQRTGLEQYF. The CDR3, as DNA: TGTGCCAGCAGTCTTCAAAGGACAGGGCTCGAGCAGTACTTC.

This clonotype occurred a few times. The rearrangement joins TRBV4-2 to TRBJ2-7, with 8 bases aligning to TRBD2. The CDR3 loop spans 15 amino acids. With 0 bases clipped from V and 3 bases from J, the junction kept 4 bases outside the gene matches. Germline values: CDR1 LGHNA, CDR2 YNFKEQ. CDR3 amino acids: CASSQDLAGYYEQYF. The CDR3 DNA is TGTGCCAGCAGCCAAGATTTAGCGGGATACTACGAGCAGTACTTC.